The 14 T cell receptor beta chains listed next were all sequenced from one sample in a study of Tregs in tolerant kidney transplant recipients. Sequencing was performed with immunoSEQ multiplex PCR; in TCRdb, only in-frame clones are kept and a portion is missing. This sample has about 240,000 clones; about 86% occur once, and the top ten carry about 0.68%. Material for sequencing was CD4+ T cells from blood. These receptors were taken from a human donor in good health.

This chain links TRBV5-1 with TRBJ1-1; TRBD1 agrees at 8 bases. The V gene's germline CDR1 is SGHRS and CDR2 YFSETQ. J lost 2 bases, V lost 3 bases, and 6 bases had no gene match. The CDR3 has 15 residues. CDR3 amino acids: CASSYTGGGNTEAFF. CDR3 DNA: TGCGCCAGCAGCTACACAGGGGGAGGCAACACTGAAGCTTTCTTT.

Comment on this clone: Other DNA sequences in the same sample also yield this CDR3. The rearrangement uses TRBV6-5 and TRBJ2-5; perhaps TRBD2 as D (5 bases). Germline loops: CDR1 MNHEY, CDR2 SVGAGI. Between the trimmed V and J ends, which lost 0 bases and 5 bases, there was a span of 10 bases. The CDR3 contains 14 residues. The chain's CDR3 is CASSYSGSWETQYF. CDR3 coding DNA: TGTGCCAGCAGTTACTCGGGGAGCTGGGAGACCCAGTACTTC.

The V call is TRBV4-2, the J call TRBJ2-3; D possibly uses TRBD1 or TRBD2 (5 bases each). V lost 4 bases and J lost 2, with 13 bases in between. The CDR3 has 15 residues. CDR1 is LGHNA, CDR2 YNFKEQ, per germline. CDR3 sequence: CASSRDRVPTDTQYF. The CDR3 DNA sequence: TGTGCCAGCAGCCGGGACCGTGTTCCCACAGATACGCAGTATTTT.

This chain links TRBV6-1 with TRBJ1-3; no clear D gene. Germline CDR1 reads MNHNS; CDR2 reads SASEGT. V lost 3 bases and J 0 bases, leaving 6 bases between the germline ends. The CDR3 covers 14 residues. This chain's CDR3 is CASSDGSSGNTIYF. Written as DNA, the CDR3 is TGTGCCAGCAGTGACGGGAGCTCTGGAAACACCATATATTTT.

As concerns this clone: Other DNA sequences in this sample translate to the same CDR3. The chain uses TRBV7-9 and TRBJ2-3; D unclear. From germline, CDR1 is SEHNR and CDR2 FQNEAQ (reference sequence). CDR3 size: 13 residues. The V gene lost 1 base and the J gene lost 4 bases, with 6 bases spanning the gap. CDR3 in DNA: TGTGCCAGCAGCTTAGACCGCCCAGATACGCAGTATTTT. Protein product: CASSLDRPDTQYF.

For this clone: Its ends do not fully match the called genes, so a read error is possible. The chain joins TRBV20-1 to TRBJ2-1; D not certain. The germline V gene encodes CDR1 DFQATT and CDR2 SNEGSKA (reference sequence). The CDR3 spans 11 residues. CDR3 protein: CSARAYNEQFF. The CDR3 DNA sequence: TGCAGTGCTAGGGCCTATAATGAGCAGTTCTTC.

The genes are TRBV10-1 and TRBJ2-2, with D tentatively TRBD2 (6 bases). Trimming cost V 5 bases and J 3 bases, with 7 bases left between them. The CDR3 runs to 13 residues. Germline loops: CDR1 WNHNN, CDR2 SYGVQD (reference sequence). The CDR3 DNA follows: TGCGCCAGCAGTCCGGGGGACACCGGGGAGCTGTTTTTT. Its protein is CASSPGDTGELFF.

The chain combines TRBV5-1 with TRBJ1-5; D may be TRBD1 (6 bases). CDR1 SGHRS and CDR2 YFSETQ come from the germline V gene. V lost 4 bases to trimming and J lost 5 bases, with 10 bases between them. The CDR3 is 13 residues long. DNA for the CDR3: TGCGCCAGCAGCGTGTCAGGGGATCAGCCCCAGCATTTT. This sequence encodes CASSVSGDQPQHF.

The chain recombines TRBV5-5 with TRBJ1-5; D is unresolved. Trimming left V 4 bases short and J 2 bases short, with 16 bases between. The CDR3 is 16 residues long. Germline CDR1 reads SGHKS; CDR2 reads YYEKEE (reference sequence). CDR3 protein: CASSPGEGRGNQPQHF. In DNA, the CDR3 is TGTGCCAGCAGCCCCGGGGAAGGAAGGGGCAATCAGCCCCAGCATTTT.

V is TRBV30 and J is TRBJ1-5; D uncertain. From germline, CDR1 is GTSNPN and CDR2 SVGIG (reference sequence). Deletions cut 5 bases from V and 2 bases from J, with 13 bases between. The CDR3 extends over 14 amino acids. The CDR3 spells CAWGRRTGNQPQHF. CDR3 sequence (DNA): TGTGCCTGGGGAAGAAGAACGGGCAATCAGCCCCAGCATTTT.

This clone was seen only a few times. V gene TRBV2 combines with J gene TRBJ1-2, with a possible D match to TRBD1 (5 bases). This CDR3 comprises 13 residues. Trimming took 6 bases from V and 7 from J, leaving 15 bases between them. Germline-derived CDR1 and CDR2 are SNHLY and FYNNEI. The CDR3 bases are TGTGCCAGCAGCACGACAGCGGTCGGTGGCTACACCTTC. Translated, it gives CASSTTAVGGYTF.

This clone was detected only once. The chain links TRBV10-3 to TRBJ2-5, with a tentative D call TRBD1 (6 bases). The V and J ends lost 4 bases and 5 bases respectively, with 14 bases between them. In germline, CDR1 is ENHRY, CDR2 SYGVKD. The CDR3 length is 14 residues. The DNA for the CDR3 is TGTGCCATCAGTGGTAACACAGGGTCGGAGACCCAGTACTTC. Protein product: CAISGNTGSETQYF.

The CDR3 DNA follows: TGTGCCAGCTCAACACTAGCGGGGGGGTACAATGAGCAGTTCTTC. Its protein product is CASSTLAGGYNEQFF. The chain links TRBV18 to TRBJ2-1, with 13 bases identical to TRBD2. Germline lookup yields CDR1 KGHSH and CDR2 LQKENI. V dropped 5 bases and J dropped 4; count of bases not matched to a gene: 2. This CDR3 comprises 15 residues.

CDR3 sequence reads: CSVGAAGKSNTGELFF. The DNA of the CDR3 is TGCAGCGTGGGGGCGGCGGGCAAATCGAACACCGGGGAGCTGTTTTTT. J is TRBJ2-2 and V is TRBV29-1; a possible D gene is TRBD1 (6 bases). This CDR3 is 16 amino acids long. V shed 6 bases and J shed 0 bases, with 17 bases lying between them. CDR1 and CDR2 from the germline V gene are SQVTM and ANQGSEA.